The 25 T cell receptor beta chains given below trace back to one sample, sequenced in a study of blood T cell repertoires in COVID-19. Assay: immunoSEQ multiplex PCR; the TCRdb copy retains only in-frame clones and omits some. Of approximately 300,000 clones listed, 70% to 90% are singletons. What was sequenced was PBMCs or T cells enriched from blood (not recorded which). The receptors derive from a woman aged 18-35 years who had recovered from COVID-19.

The chain has TRBV10-3 and TRBJ2-5, with 9 bases matching TRBD2. Germline V lookup: CDR1 ENHRY, CDR2 SYGVKD. The CDR3 runs 14 residues. V was clipped by 2 bases and J by 5 bases; unmatched bases: 3. CDR3 sequence: CAISELAGLETQYF. CDR3 nucleotide sequence: TGTGCCATCAGTGAGCTAGCGGGGCTGGAGACCCAGTACTTC.

The J gene is TRBJ1-2, the V gene TRBV3-1 (or the pseudogene TRBV3-2), with 9 bases fitting TRBD1. Germline CDR1 and CDR2: LGHDT and YNNKEL (reference sequence). The CDR3 length is 14 residues. V lost 4 bases to trimming and J lost 5 bases; unmatched junction nucleotides: 5. CDR3 in DNA: TGTGCCAGCAGCCTCCGGGGACAGGGTTATGGCTACACCTTC. Its protein product is CASSLRGQGYGYTF.

This sequence joins TRBV30 and TRBJ2-7; a possible D gene is TRBD1 (6 bases). CDR3 size: 12 residues. From germline, CDR1 is GTSNPN and CDR2 SVGIG (reference sequence). Trimming shortened V by 4 bases and J by 5 bases, and 12 bases separated the two germline ends. CDR3 DNA: TGTGCCTGGACGACAGGACCCAACGAGCAGTACTTC. As protein: CAWTTGPNEQYF.

This clone was counted only a few times. The V and J genes are TRBV20-1 and TRBJ2-7; D is perhaps TRBD1 (6 bases). Germline-derived CDR1 and CDR2 are DFQATT and SNEGSKA (reference sequence). The CDR3 sequence is 14 residues long. V was cut by 3 bases and J by 4 bases, with 16 bases left in between. This chain's CDR3 is CSASKDSGGYEQYF. CDR3 coding DNA: TGCAGTGCTAGTAAGGACAGTGGGGGTTACGAGCAGTACTTC.

The chain has TRBV27 and TRBJ1-1, with D tentatively TRBD1 (5 bases). The CDR3 covers 15 residues. Germline CDR1 is MNHEY and CDR2 is SMNVEV (reference sequence). V was trimmed by 6 bases and J by 0 bases, leaving 14 bases between them. The CDR3 sequence is CASSPLSTVNTEAFF. Written as DNA, the CDR3 is TGTGCCAGCAGCCCCCTCTCGACAGTGAACACTGAAGCTTTCTTT.

The CDR3, as DNA: TGTGCCAGCTCACCACCGAGTGACTTACCCCTCCACTTT. Translation: CASSPPSDLPLHF. This chain joins TRBV18 and TRBJ1-6, with D uncertain. The CDR3 covers 13 residues. Trimming left V 0 bases short and J 12 bases short, with 9 bases between. CDR1 and CDR2 from the germline V gene are KGHSH and LQKENI.

V is TRBV3-1 (or the pseudogene TRBV3-2) and J is TRBJ1-1, with TRBD1 identical over 8 bases. Germline V gene lookup returns CDR1 LGHDT and CDR2 YNNKEL (reference sequence). V dropped 9 bases and J dropped 1; count of bases not matched to a gene: 4. This CDR3 has 13 amino acids. The DNA of the CDR3 is TGTGCCAGTAGGGACAGGCAGAACACTGAAGCTTTCTTT. Its protein is CASRDRQNTEAFF.

The V gene is TRBV6-5, the J gene TRBJ1-5, with D perhaps matching TRBD1 (5 bases). The CDR3 has 15 residues. V was trimmed by 0 bases and J by 3 bases, leaving 9 bases between them. From germline, CDR1 is MNHEY and CDR2 SVGAGI. CDR3 nucleotides: TGTGCCAGCAGTTACTCCCAGGGATTCAATCAGCCCCAGCATTTT. This gives the protein CASSYSQGFNQPQHF.

This clone was recorded only once. The CDR3 DNA reads TGTGCCAGCAACGTGGGACTAGCGGGAGTCGGAGAGACCCAGTACTTC. Translation gives CASNVGLAGVGETQYF. V is TRBV5-4 and J is TRBJ2-5; 14 bases map to TRBD2. CDR3 length: 16 residues. V lost 6 bases and J lost 4; bases outside the gene matches: 8. CDR1 is SGHNT, CDR2 YYREEE, per germline (reference sequence).

The DNA of the CDR3 is TGTGCCAGTAGTATATTTGCGGGGCACACAACGCAGTATTTT. This translates into CASSIFAGHTTQYF. The V gene is TRBV19, the J gene TRBJ2-3; perhaps TRBD2 as D (6 bases). This CDR3 is 14 amino acids long. Germline lookup yields CDR1 LNHDA and CDR2 SQIVND (reference sequence). V was clipped by 2 bases and J by 9 bases, with 15 bases between them.

The V call is TRBV7-9, the J call TRBJ2-1; TRBD2 agrees at 12 bases. The CDR3 is 15 amino acids. V was clipped by 5 bases and J by 8 bases; unmatched bases: 7. Germline V CDR1 and CDR2: SEHNR, FQNEAQ (reference sequence). The CDR3 DNA reads TGTGCCAGCAGCCCTTCTAGCGGGGGGGCTTATGAGCAGTTCTTC. Translated: CASSPSSGGAYEQFF.

The chain combines TRBV3-1 (or the pseudogene TRBV3-2) with TRBJ2-3; 9 positions match TRBD2. The CDR3 is made up of 21 amino acids. The V and J ends lost 0 bases and 2 bases, in that order; junction bases with no gene match: 18. Looked up from germline, CDR1 is LGHDT and CDR2 is YNNKEL (reference sequence). The CDR3 protein is CASSQDTRIELSGGNTDTQYF. The CDR3 DNA is TGTGCCAGCAGCCAAGATACCAGAATAGAGTTAAGCGGGGGGAACACAGATACGCAGTATTTT.

As regards this clone: Other DNA sequences in the sample encode the same CDR3. The rearrangement links TRBV27 to TRBJ2-1, with TRBD2 matching over 7 bases. Germline CDR1 reads MNHEY; CDR2 reads SMNVEV (reference sequence). The CDR3 sequence is 16 residues long. The junction had 11 bases not matched to a gene; V was cut back by 6 bases and J by 3 bases. The CDR3 DNA reads as TGTGCCAGCAGCCCGACCGGGACTACGAACTACAATGAGCAGTTCTTC. Protein sequence: CASSPTGTTNYNEQFF.

The J gene is TRBJ2-1, the V gene TRBV10-1, with a tentative D call TRBD2 (6 bases). Per germline, CDR1 WNHNN and CDR2 SYGVQD (reference sequence). The CDR3 extends over 15 amino acids. The V end lost 3 bases, the J end lost 5 bases, and 14 bases lay between the germline ends. CDR3 nucleotides: TGCGCCAGCAGTGATGCGGGGATGACACACAATGAGCAGTTCTTC. It codes for CASSDAGMTHNEQFF.

This chain connects TRBV19 to TRBJ2-3, with TRBD1 matching over 7 bases. V lost 7 bases to trimming and J lost 4 bases; unmatched junction nucleotides: 17. This CDR3 has 17 residues. Germline V gene sequence: CDR1 LNHDA, CDR2 SQIVND (reference sequence). CDR3 in amino acids: CASTTNRDSVSPDTQYF. The CDR3 nucleotides are TGTGCCAGTACTACGAACCGGGACAGCGTGTCCCCAGATACGCAGTATTTT.

The V and J genes are TRBV30 and TRBJ2-7, with 7 bases aligning to TRBD1. J lost 0 bases, V lost 4 bases, and 6 bases had no gene match. CDR3 length equals 14 residues. Germline V gene lookup returns CDR1 GTSNPN and CDR2 SVGIG (reference sequence). The CDR3 DNA sequence: TGTGCCTGGACCAAGGGGGCTCGCTCCTACGAGCAGTACTTC. It translates to CAWTKGARSYEQYF.

In its sample, this clone was seen many times. CDR3 DNA sequence: TGTGCCAGCAGTCAGCGCGCCACCACTGAAGCTTTCTTT. Protein: CASSQRATTEAFF. The chain recombines TRBV11-3 with TRBJ1-1, with D hard to call. Trimming left V 6 bases short and J 4 bases short, with 12 bases between. Germline CDR1 is SGHNT and CDR2 is YENEEA. This CDR3 comprises 13 residues. Filled out from reference TRBV11-3 and TRBJ1-1, the complete variable domain reads EAGVVQSPRYKIIEKKQPVAFWCNPISGHNTLYWYLQNLGQGPELLIRYENEEAVDDSQLPKDRFSAERLKGVDSTLKIQPAELGDSAVYLCASSQRATTEAFFGQGTRLTVV.

The gene calls are TRBV18 and TRBJ1-4; no clear D gene. Germline V gives CDR1 KGHSH, CDR2 LQKENI. Deletions cut 3 bases from V and 4 bases from J, with 18 bases between. The CDR3 spans 17 residues. The CDR3 reads CASSPHGRADFNEKLFF. DNA of the CDR3: TGTGCCAGCTCACCGCACGGCAGAGCGGACTTTAATGAAAAACTGTTTTTT.

J is TRBJ1-2 and V is TRBV30; 8 nucleotides match TRBD1. Germline V lookup: CDR1 GTSNPN, CDR2 SVGIG (reference sequence). This CDR3 comprises 14 residues. With V trimmed by 5 bases and J by 8 bases, 13 bases remained unmatched. The CDR3 DNA is TGTGCCTGGGGGCCAGGGGGCGGCCCCTGGGGCTACACCTTC. Protein sequence: CAWGPGGGPWGYTF.

The CDR3 nucleotides read TGTGCCAGCAGCCCCCGGGAGGACAAAAACATTCAGTACTTC. Its protein is CASSPREDKNIQYF. The J gene is TRBJ2-4, the V gene TRBV7-9; TRBD2 agrees at 7 bases. This CDR3 has 14 residues. V lost 5 bases, J lost 3 bases, and 4 bases stayed unmatched. Germline assignment: CDR1 SEHNR and CDR2 FQNEAQ (reference sequence).

The chain employs TRBV2 and TRBJ1-4; no clear D gene. The CDR3 runs to 16 residues. Germline assignment: CDR1 SNHLY and CDR2 FYNNEI. Trimming stripped 0 bases from V and 6 bases from J, with 14 bases between. CDR3 amino acids: CASSEALRGYDEKLFF. CDR3 DNA: TGTGCCAGCAGTGAAGCGCTTCGAGGGTATGATGAAAAACTGTTTTTT.

The chain uses TRBV9 and TRBJ1-2, with 7 bases that match TRBD1. The CDR3 contains 14 residues. V dropped 0 bases and J dropped 7; count of bases not matched to a gene: 6. Germline loops: CDR1 SGDLS, CDR2 YYNGEE. Here the CDR3 reads CASSVEEGARGYTF. CDR3 DNA: TGTGCCAGCAGCGTAGAGGAGGGGGCGCGTGGCTACACCTTC.

The chain uses TRBV7-2 and TRBJ2-7; 8 nucleotides line up with TRBD2. The CDR3 sequence is 16 residues long. Germline V gene data show CDR1 as SGHTA and CDR2 as FQGNSA. Trimming cost V 6 bases and J 7 bases; bases outside gene matches: 17. The CDR3 loop reads CASSQTATGGPREQYF. Written as DNA, the CDR3 is TGTGCCAGCAGTCAAACGGCTACGGGAGGGCCTCGAGAGCAGTACTTC.

In its sample, this clone was seen once. The chain carries TRBV30 and TRBJ2-7; 9 nucleotides agree with TRBD2. The CDR3 consists of 14 residues. J lost 0 bases, V lost 6 bases, and 6 bases had no gene match. CDR1 is GTSNPN and CDR2 is SVGIG in the germline V gene (reference sequence). CDR3 in DNA: TGTGCCTGCCCGCGGGGGGGGAGCTCCTACGAGCAGTACTTC. Amino acid sequence: CACPRGGSSYEQYF.

This chain connects TRBV19 to TRBJ2-1; no firm D call. Per germline, CDR1 LNHDA and CDR2 SQIVND (reference sequence). The CDR3 is 15 amino acids. V was cut by 6 bases and J by 0 bases, with 12 bases left in between. The CDR3 bases are TGTGCCAGTAGCCTAGGTGCGGTCTCCTACAATGAGCAGTTCTTC. Encoded protein: CASSLGAVSYNEQFF.